This T cell receptor (beta chain) was captured in a study of T cell responses to AZD1222 COVID-19 vaccine. Study background: It was second doses at about 4 or about 12 weeks that were pooled. Findings and limits, study-wide: Nearly half of unique spike-specific TCRs reportedly avoided B.1.351 and B.1.1.7 mutated regions. Along spike, vaccine-associated CD4 TCRs were found throughout, with dominance at 160-218 and 743-854. Clonal diversity may have been underestimated, and the donors were mostly white British, with more females than males.

The CDR3 is 15 amino acids. Trimming removed 3 bases from V and 9 bases from J; junction bases left unmatched: 10. Germline assignment: CDR1 MGHRA and CDR2 YSYEKL. For this clone: No antigen is known for it.

Some clones are missing from TCRdb's copy, which holds only in-frame ones; the method was immunoSEQ multiplex PCR. The sample consists of 100,000 to 150,000 clones, 80% to 90% of them appearing once. The clonotype originates from an adult in good health. The source was peripheral blood, collected on day 0 of AZD1222 vaccination. This rearrangement joins TRBV4-1 to TRBJ2-1, with 8 nucleotides matching TRBD1. CDR3 coding DNA: TGCGCCAGCAGCCACCCAGGGGGCTTTTTGGGTGAGCAGTTCTTC. Encoded protein: CASSHPGGFLGEQFF.